This T cell receptor (beta chain) was sequenced in a study of T cells after yellow fever vaccination. From the 5' RACE reads, TCRdb called clonotypes with MiXCR, one entry per CDR3 protein. The profile shows some 240,000 distinct CDR3 sequences, approximately 3% of them singletons. The CDR3 has 20 residues. Germline CDR1 reads SGHRS; CDR2 reads YFSETQ. The trim removed 2 bases at V and 7 bases at J, leaving 19 bases unmatched. This receptor was taken from a man aged 18 to 35 who received the YFV17D yellow fever vaccine. Material: CD4+ T cells sorted from PBMCs, obtained 10 days after the yellow fever booster vaccination. The chain recombines TRBV5-1 with TRBJ2-2; TRBD1 matches at 11 bases. In nucleotides, the CDR3 is TGCGCCAGCAGCTTCCGACCCTCCGGGACAGGGGGTTTTACAGACGGGGAGCTGTTTTTT. Translated: CASSFRPSGTGGFTDGELFF.